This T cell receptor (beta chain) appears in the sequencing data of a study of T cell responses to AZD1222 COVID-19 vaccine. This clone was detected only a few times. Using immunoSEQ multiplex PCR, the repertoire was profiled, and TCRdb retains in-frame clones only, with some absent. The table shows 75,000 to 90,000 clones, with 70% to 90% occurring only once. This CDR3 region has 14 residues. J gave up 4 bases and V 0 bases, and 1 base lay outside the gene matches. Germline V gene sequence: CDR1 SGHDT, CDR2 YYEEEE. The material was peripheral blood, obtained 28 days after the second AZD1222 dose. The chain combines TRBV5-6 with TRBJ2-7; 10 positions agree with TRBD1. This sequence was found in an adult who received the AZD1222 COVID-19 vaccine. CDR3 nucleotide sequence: TGTGCCAGCAGCTTGGGACAGGGGGCGTACGAGCAGTACTTC. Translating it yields CASSLGQGAYEQYF. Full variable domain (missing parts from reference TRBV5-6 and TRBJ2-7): DAGVTQSPTHLIKTRGQQVTLRCSPKSGHDTVSWYQQALGQGPQFIFQYYEEEERQRGNFPDRFSGHQFPNYSSELNVNALLLGDSALYLCASSLGQGAYEQYFGPGTRLTVT.